Below, 15 T cell receptor beta chains from the same sample are listed, as sequenced in a study of blood T cell repertoires in COVID-19. The assay was immunoSEQ multiplex PCR, and TCRdb's table has in-frame clones only and misses some. The profile shows under 500,000 clones, roughly 85% of them singletons. The sample taken for sequencing was PBMCs or T cells enriched from blood (not recorded which). The receptor set was obtained from a woman aged 18 to 35 with acute COVID-19.

The chain carries TRBV4-2 and TRBJ1-4, with 9 bases that match TRBD1. Looked up from germline, CDR1 is LGHNA and CDR2 is YNFKEQ. V shed 2 bases, J shed 7 bases, and the junction held 8 bases outside the gene matches. The CDR3 length is 16 residues. The CDR3 DNA sequence: TGTGCCAGCAGCCAAAAGGCGGACAGGGGATTTGAAAAACTGTTTTTT. Translated: CASSQKADRGFEKLFF.

The rearrangement links TRBV7-8 to TRBJ2-3, with TRBD2 identical over 15 bases. Germline lookup yields CDR1 SGHVS and CDR2 FQNEAQ. V trimming: 5 bases; J trimming: 3 bases; junction bases outside the gene matches: 6. The CDR3 contains 17 residues. The CDR3 protein is CASSTLGLAGGTDTQYF. In DNA form, the CDR3 reads TGTGCCAGCAGCACATTGGGACTAGCGGGGGGAACAGATACGCAGTATTTT.

V is TRBV30 and J is TRBJ1-3; D perhaps matches TRBD1 (6 bases). This CDR3 has 11 residues. Germline assignment: CDR1 GTSNPN and CDR2 SVGIG (reference sequence). With 3 bases removed from V and 10 bases from J, the gap between germline ends came to 10 bases. CDR3 sequence (DNA): TGTGCCTGGAGAGGGGGGGTTACCATATATTTT. This codes for CAWRGGVTIYF.

This clone has more than one count but fewer than ten. This chain uses TRBV23-1 with TRBJ2-1; D is possibly TRBD1 (5 bases). TRBV23-1 is filed as an ORF, its function uncertain. The CDR3 covers 16 residues. V lost 6 bases, J lost 4 bases, and 19 bases lay in between. CDR3 bases: TGCGCCAGCAGAATGGACAAACGAAGAAATTACAATGAGCAGTTCTTC. This gives the protein CASRMDKRRNYNEQFF.

The CDR3 DNA reads TGCGCCAGCAGCCGGGACAGGGAGTTGGGCACCGGGGAGCTGTTTTTT. Its protein is CASSRDRELGTGELFF. The chain uses TRBV10-1 and TRBJ2-2, with TRBD1 matching over 9 bases. The junction had 9 bases not matched to a gene; V was cut back by 6 bases and J by 4 bases. The CDR3 covers 16 residues. Germline loops: CDR1 WNHNN, CDR2 SYGVQD (reference sequence).

The chain carries TRBV5-4 and TRBJ2-2; 14 positions match TRBD2. Looked up from germline, CDR1 is SGHNT and CDR2 is YYREEE (reference sequence). The V segment lost 4 bases and the J segment 6 bases; nucleotides outside the gene matches: 2. CDR3 length: 15 amino acids. CDR3 protein: CASSATSGGAGELFF. The CDR3 DNA follows: TGTGCCAGCAGCGCGACTAGCGGGGGGGCCGGGGAGCTGTTTTTT.

V usage is TRBV7-2 and J usage is TRBJ2-7; TRBD2 aligns across 14 bases. The CDR3 runs 19 residues. V dropped 0 bases and J dropped 0; count of bases not matched to a gene: 7. Germline assignment: CDR1 SGHTA and CDR2 FQGNSA. This CDR3 reads CASSLARTSGRKHSYEQYF. DNA for the CDR3: TGTGCCAGCAGCTTAGCCCGGACTAGCGGGAGGAAACACTCCTACGAGCAGTACTTC. Drawing the rest from reference TRBV7-2 and TRBJ2-7, the complete variable domain is GAGVSQSPSNKVTEKGKDVELRCDPISGHTALYWYRQSLGQGLEFLIYFQGNSAPDKSGLPSDRFSAERTGGSVSTLTIQRTQQEDSAVYLCASSLARTSGRKHSYEQYFGPGTRLTVT.

The chain uses TRBV3-1 (or the pseudogene TRBV3-2) and TRBJ2-6, with TRBD1 as a possible D gene (5 bases). The CDR3 runs to 16 residues. The V gene lost 3 bases and the J gene lost 2 bases, with 11 bases spanning the gap. CDR1 LGHDT and CDR2 YNNKEL come from the germline V gene (reference sequence). The CDR3 DNA reads as TGTGCCAGCAGCCATAGGGGTCTGCCTGGGGCCAACGTCCTGACTTTC. It yields the protein CASSHRGLPGANVLTF.

V usage is TRBV28 and J usage is TRBJ2-3; D may be TRBD2 (6 bases). The CDR3 runs to 14 residues. V lost 10 bases to trimming and J lost 5 bases, with 19 bases between them. CDR1 and CDR2 (germline): MDHEN, SYDVKM. CDR3 loop: CATRRRAGVDTQYF. The CDR3 DNA is TGTGCCACCAGAAGGAGGGCCGGGGTAGATACGCAGTATTTT.

Turning to this clone: The same CDR3 also results from other DNA sequences found in this sample. The rearrangement joins TRBV7-2 to TRBJ1-3; maybe TRBD1 (5 bases). V was pared by 0 bases and J by 2 bases, with 8 bases between. The CDR3 runs to 15 residues. The germline CDR1 and CDR2 sequences are SGHTA and FQGNSA. The CDR3 DNA reads as TGTGCCAGCAGCTTAGCGGGAGGGGCTGGAAACACCATATATTTT. It specifies CASSLAGGAGNTIYF.

Here the CDR3 reads CASSDGAGALDTQYF. The CDR3 DNA reads TGTGCCAGCAGTGACGGAGCGGGAGCACTGGATACGCAGTATTTT. This chain connects TRBV6-4 to TRBJ2-3, with 8 bases that match TRBD2. The CDR3 contains 15 residues. Germline V lookup: CDR1 MRHNA, CDR2 SNTAGT. The junction had 7 bases not matched to a gene; V was cut back by 2 bases and J by 6 bases.

On this clone itself: Other DNA variants within this sample encode the same CDR3. The rearrangement joins TRBV5-4 to TRBJ1-1; TRBD1 agrees at 7 bases. The CDR3 consists of 13 residues. Germline trimming cut 4 bases from V and 4 bases from J; bases unmatched to any gene: 4. From germline, CDR1 is SGHNT and CDR2 YYREEE (reference sequence). The CDR3 DNA is TGTGCCAGCAGCCGCACAGGGGCCACTGAAGCTTTCTTT. Its protein is CASSRTGATEAFF.

J is TRBJ2-5 and V is TRBV10-3; maybe TRBD2 (5 bases). The CDR3 loop spans 14 amino acids. CDR1 is ENHRY and CDR2 is SYGVKD in the germline V gene. The V and J ends lost 5 bases and 3 bases respectively, with 13 bases between them. This chain's CDR3 is CAISHGPGEETQYF. CDR3 DNA: TGTGCCATCAGTCACGGTCCCGGGGAAGAGACCCAGTACTTC.

The gene calls are TRBV7-9 and TRBJ2-1; the match to TRBD2 covers 16 bases. Germline CDR1 is SEHNR and CDR2 is FQNEAQ (reference sequence). The CDR3 extends over 19 amino acids. V lost 1 base and J lost 9; bases outside the gene matches: 12. This chain's CDR3 is CASSLDLGLAGGLVGEQFF. CDR3 bases: TGTGCCAGCAGCTTAGACCTGGGACTAGCGGGGGGGCTGGTGGGTGAGCAGTTCTTC.

The table lists this clone with a few counts. The chain carries TRBV10-3 and TRBJ1-1; a weak D match, TRBD1 (5 bases). The CDR3 length is 13 residues. Germline V gene sequence: CDR1 ENHRY, CDR2 SYGVKD. V was pared by 7 bases and J by 1 base, with 10 bases between. The CDR3 sequence: CAINGQWNTEAFF. As DNA, the CDR3 is TGTGCCATCAACGGACAATGGAACACTGAAGCTTTCTTT.